The rows below give T cell receptor beta chains drawn from one sample of a study of T cells expressing NK-cell markers. TCRdb reanalyzed the 5' RACE reads, giving one entry per CDR3 protein sequence and no DNA. Its table lists about 380,000 distinct CDR3 sequences. The sample taken for sequencing was blood T cells: a sorted CD56 or NKG2C T cell subset, CD4+ or CD8+ T cells, or bulk PBMC T cells (not recorded which). These receptors all come from a man aged 18-75 years in good health. The CDR3 runs from the conserved cysteine through the conserved F or W. Each record gives: CDR3 protein, V gene, J gene.

CDR3: CASSRQGGFPDTQYF; V: TRBV6-1; J: TRBJ2-3
CDR3: CASSQEATGGPTGELFF; V: TRBV4-2; J: TRBJ2-2
CDR3: CASSFPRQARNEQFF; V: TRBV27; J: TRBJ2-1
CDR3: CASSQDGGYNSPLHF; V: TRBV3-1; J: TRBJ1-6
CDR3: CASSPTGLRDEKLFF; V: TRBV5-1; J: TRBJ1-4
CDR3: CASSLGQGNRNEQFF; V: TRBV12-3/TRBV12-4; J: TRBJ2-1
CDR3: CASSGLAGGYNEQFF; V: TRBV9; J: TRBJ2-1
CDR3: CASSQKGPHGELFF; V: TRBV7-2; J: TRBJ2-2
CDR3: CASSLTLAGPGANVLTF; V: TRBV7-8; J: TRBJ2-6
CDR3: CASRAPSGHTEAFF; V: TRBV2; J: TRBJ1-1
CDR3: CAIKGLVLSEQYF; V: TRBV10-3; J: TRBJ2-7
CDR3: CASSLAFRDGELFF; V: TRBV5-1; J: TRBJ2-2
CDR3: CASSLVRTSGGNEQFF; V: TRBV12-3/TRBV12-4; J: TRBJ2-1
CDR3: CSVTGTSGGRTDTQYF; V: TRBV20-1; J: TRBJ2-3
CDR3: CATSRAGQGRHIYGYTF; V: TRBV15; J: TRBJ1-2
CDR3: CASSPLKGQGVYGYTF; V: TRBV14; J: TRBJ1-2
CDR3: CASSLNGQPGSTIYF; V: TRBV7-7; J: TRBJ1-3
CDR3: CASSEARGRHEQFF; V: TRBV6-1; J: TRBJ2-1
CDR3: CASSPGLARPGEQYF; V: TRBV7-2; J: TRBJ2-7
CDR3: CASSSGQGTTYEQYF; V: TRBV12-3/TRBV12-4; J: TRBJ2-7
CDR3: CSATGKLYEQYF; V: TRBV29-1; J: TRBJ2-7
CDR3: CASSRGTGYNSPLHF; V: TRBV6-5; J: TRBJ1-6
CDR3: CAQGVLNEQFF; V: TRBV30; J: TRBJ2-1
CDR3: CASREMGQVYNEQFF; V: TRBV28; J: TRBJ2-1
CDR3: CAISDSTGTEAFF; V: TRBV10-3; J: TRBJ1-1
CDR3: CASSYSTGTGDNEQFF; V: TRBV6-5; J: TRBJ2-1
CDR3: CASSQDYLFVSPDTQYF; V: TRBV14; J: TRBJ2-3
CDR3: CSASPARALVPEAFF; V: TRBV20-1; J: TRBJ1-1
CDR3: CASSFLGVQGKYEQYF; V: TRBV12-3/TRBV12-4; J: TRBJ2-7
CDR3: CASSMDRGIIGNQPQHF; V: TRBV19; J: TRBJ1-5
CDR3: CASRDVAENTEAFF; V: TRBV6-1; J: TRBJ1-1
CDR3: CASSLQGAVFF; V: TRBV3-1; J: TRBJ1-4
CDR3: CASNDRFNQPQHF; V: TRBV2; J: TRBJ1-5
CDR3: CASRRGTGGGNTEAFF; V: TRBV6-1; J: TRBJ1-1
CDR3: CASSFRDQPQHF; V: TRBV7-9; J: TRBJ1-5
CDR3: CSAQWWGVISYNEQFF; V: TRBV20-1; J: TRBJ2-1
CDR3: CASSLNIGGGNYEQYF; V: TRBV28; J: TRBJ2-7
CDR3: CASSLGFPYEQYF; V: TRBV11-2; J: TRBJ2-7
CDR3: CSVALLAGGNEQFF; V: TRBV29-1; J: TRBJ2-1
CDR3: CASSQSWRGGPDTQYF; V: TRBV4-2; J: TRBJ2-3
CDR3: CASSYSVGDHSYEQYF; V: TRBV6-5; J: TRBJ2-7
CDR3: CASSGRNRDSIYNEQFF; V: TRBV19; J: TRBJ2-1
CDR3: CASSPAGGRGYGYTF; V: TRBV27; J: TRBJ1-2
CDR3: CSATVSDYGYTF; V: TRBV20-1; J: TRBJ1-2
CDR3: CASRREVSSEKLFF; V: TRBV4-1; J: TRBJ1-4
CDR3: CASSYLSGVSEQYF; V: TRBV7-2; J: TRBJ2-7